This TCR beta chain derives from a study of T cell repertoires in cytomegalovirus infection. Overall study findings and caveats: Clonotype analysis showed dominance of the ex vivo response by HLA-C-restricted CMV-specific TCR beta clonotypes. Of the TCR beta families, the public ones yielded a cumulative frequency that identified carriers of CMV plus the relevant HLA.

This clonotype has only a few counts. Antigen specificity is unknown. TCRdb reanalysed the reads using MiXCR and keeps one entry per CDR3 protein. Among about 770,000 distinct CDR3 sequences listed, about 27% were seen once. The CDR3 has 14 residues. Trimming removed 4 bases at V and 4 bases at J, with 13 bases between. Germline V gives CDR1 SEHNR, CDR2 FQNEAQ (reference sequence). Sequencing was performed on cultured CD8+ T cells from PBMCs, taken from culture after CMV antigen stimulation. The source is a human donor in good health (CMV status not recorded). Some clones in this sample may be carry-over from other donors' samples. The chain has TRBV7-9 and TRBJ2-5; D remains unclear. CDR3 sequence (DNA): TGTGCCAGCAGCTCTCCGGACGGGCGAGAGACCCAGTACTTC. Encoded protein: CASSSPDGRETQYF.